Presented here are 17 T cell receptor beta chains from one specimen sequenced in a study of OX40 agonist ivuxolimab in advanced cancers. Profiling relied on immunoSEQ multiplex PCR, and the TCRdb table lists in-frame clones only, not all of them. Of about 53,000 clones in the sample, approximately 79% were seen once. Sample: CD4+ or CD8+ T cells sorted from blood, taken in a trial of the OX40 agonist ivuxolimab. The receptor set was obtained from an adult with an advanced solid tumor such as melanoma, head and neck, liver or kidney cancer.

The chain links TRBV7-2 to TRBJ1-4, with a possible D match to TRBD1 (5 bases). V lost 5 bases and J 4 bases, leaving 8 bases between the germline ends. This CDR3 has 13 residues. Germline V gives CDR1 SGHTA, CDR2 FQGNSA. The CDR3 DNA is TGTGCCAGCAGCCGACAGTATAATGAAAAACTGTTTTTT. It translates to CASSRQYNEKLFF.

The chain couples TRBV14 to TRBJ2-5, with 9 bases aligning to TRBD2. Looked up from germline, CDR1 is SGHDN and CDR2 is FVKESK. V dropped 4 bases and J dropped 3; count of bases not matched to a gene: 6. The CDR3 contains 15 residues. CDR3 DNA: TGTGCCAGCAGCCCGATGGGACTAGCAAAAGAGACCCAGTACTTC. Protein: CASSPMGLAKETQYF.

The gene calls are TRBV29-1 and TRBJ1-5, with D maybe TRBD1 (5 bases). Germline V lookup: CDR1 SQVTM, CDR2 ANQGSEA. The CDR3 spans 15 residues. V dropped 3 bases and J dropped 4 bases, with 16 bases sitting between them. CDR3 sequence: CSVEVLGEPNQPQHF. In DNA, the CDR3 is TGCAGCGTTGAGGTATTAGGGGAACCAAATCAGCCCCAGCATTTT.

The J gene is TRBJ1-1, the V gene TRBV5-1; the D is unclear. CDR1 is SGHRS, CDR2 YFSETQ, per germline. Trimming took off 3 bases at V and 1 base at J, with 13 bases between the two ends. This CDR3 has 15 amino acids. The CDR3 DNA reads TGCGCCAGCAGCTCTGCCTCGGAAAGGAACACTGAAGCTTTCTTT. Translated, it gives CASSSASERNTEAFF.

A note on this clone: An end of the junction does not agree with germline; a read error may underlie this. The chain has TRBV19 and TRBJ2-1; D is perhaps TRBD1 (7 bases). From germline, CDR1 is LNHDA and CDR2 SQIVND (reference sequence). This CDR3 comprises 12 residues. For the CDR3, the DNA is TGTGCCAGTAGTTCCGAGGGGGGACAGTTACTCTTC. As protein: CASSSEGGQLLF.

This chain connects TRBV5-1 to TRBJ2-7; D may correspond to TRBD1 or TRBD2 (6 bases each). V dropped 4 bases and J dropped 0 bases, with 17 bases sitting between them. The CDR3 is 16 amino acids. CDR1 is SGHRS and CDR2 is YFSETQ in the germline V gene. For the CDR3, the DNA is TGCGCCAGCAGCCCTAGGAGAGGGGGGAACTCCTACGAGCAGTACTTC. Translated, it gives CASSPRRGGNSYEQYF.

The chain recombines TRBV11-2 with TRBJ2-1, with TRBD2 matching over 11 bases. CDR3 length equals 18 residues. Trimming removed 2 bases from V and 7 bases from J; junction bases left unmatched: 13. Germline V gene lookup returns CDR1 SGHAT and CDR2 FQNNGV. The CDR3 spells CASSLPAASGGPRNEQFF. CDR3 nucleotides: TGTGCCAGCAGCTTACCCGCGGCTAGCGGGGGGCCGAGAAATGAGCAGTTCTTC. Complete variable domain (other parts from reference TRBV11-2 and TRBJ2-1): EAGVAQSPRYKIIEKRQSVAFWCNPISGHATLYWYQQILGQGPKLLIQFQNNGVVDDSQLPKDRFSAERLKGVDSTLKIQPAKLEDSAVYLCASSLPAASGGPRNEQFFGPGTRLTVL.

J is TRBJ2-1 and V is TRBV10-3; D may be TRBD2 (7 bases). V dropped 3 bases and J dropped 7 bases, with 16 bases sitting between them. CDR1 and CDR2 (germline): ENHRY, SYGVKD. There are 15 residues in the CDR3. This chain's CDR3 is CAISDRGGLGNEQFF. CDR3 nucleotide sequence: TGTGCCATCAGTGATAGGGGGGGCCTTGGAAATGAGCAGTTCTTC.

The chain carries TRBV13 and TRBJ1-2; 8 bases line up with TRBD1. CDR3 length: 13 amino acids. V lost 5 bases and J lost 3; bases outside the gene matches: 2. Germline-derived CDR1 and CDR2 are PRHDT and FYEKMQ (reference sequence). The CDR3 DNA follows: TGTGCCAGCAGCCCGACAGGGGACTATGGCTACACCTTC. This encodes CASSPTGDYGYTF.

This chain uses TRBV14 with TRBJ2-1; D possibly corresponds to TRBD1 (5 bases). This CDR3 has 15 amino acids. Germline CDR1 and CDR2: SGHDN and FVKESK. The V end lost 1 base, the J end lost 3 bases, and 10 bases lay between the germline ends. Here the CDR3 reads CASSQGGRVYNEQFF. The CDR3 DNA is TGTGCCAGCAGCCAAGGGGGCAGGGTCTACAATGAGCAGTTCTTC.

The chain links TRBV2 to TRBJ2-2; D remains ambiguous. V was clipped by 4 bases and J by 4 bases, with 7 bases between them. Germline V lookup: CDR1 SNHLY, CDR2 FYNNEI. The CDR3 is 13 amino acids. For the CDR3, the DNA is TGTGCCAGCAGTGCTCTGCCCACCGGGGAGCTGTTTTTT. As protein: CASSALPTGELFF.

In its sample, this clone was seen a few times. The chain recombines TRBV19 with TRBJ2-2, with TRBD1 identical over 10 bases. This CDR3 spans 16 amino acids. Germline CDR1 reads LNHDA; CDR2 reads SQIVND (reference sequence). With 5 bases clipped from V and 4 bases from J, the junction kept 7 bases outside the gene matches. Here the CDR3 reads CASSARQGAGTGELFF. Written as DNA, the CDR3 is TGTGCCAGTAGTGCTAGACAGGGGGCAGGCACCGGGGAGCTGTTTTTT.

This clone was picked up one time. The chain joins TRBV7-3 to TRBJ1-1; tentatively, D is TRBD1 (5 bases). This CDR3 contains 13 residues. The germline V gene has CDR1 SGHTA and CDR2 FQGTGA. Trimming left V 3 bases short and J 1 base short, with 6 bases between. In DNA, the CDR3 is TGTGCCAGCAGCTTTGGGGGGAACACTGAAGCTTTCTTT. This sequence encodes CASSFGGNTEAFF.

This chain uses TRBV7-2 with TRBJ2-1; 10 bases match TRBD2. Germline assignment: CDR1 SGHTA and CDR2 FQGNSA. The J segment lost 4 bases and the V segment lost 1 base, leaving 4 bases of the junction unmatched. The CDR3 covers 16 residues. CDR3 residues: CASSLGSGGRYNEQFF. CDR3 nucleotides: TGTGCCAGCAGCTTAGGTAGCGGGGGGAGGTACAATGAGCAGTTCTTC. The full variable domain, completed using reference TRBV7-2 and TRBJ2-1, is GAGVSQSPSNKVTEKGKDVELRCDPISGHTALYWYRQSLGQGLEFLIYFQGNSAPDKSGLPSDRFSAERTGGSVSTLTIQRTQQEDSAVYLCASSLGSGGRYNEQFFGPGTRLTVL.

This clone showed up just once. V gene TRBV10-3 combines with J gene TRBJ1-5; no clear D. The germline V gene has CDR1 ENHRY and CDR2 SYGVKD. CDR3 size: 14 residues. With 0 bases removed from V and 0 bases from J, the gap between germline ends came to 3 bases. The CDR3 is CAISESYSNQPQHF. CDR3 coding DNA: TGTGCCATCAGTGAGTCCTATAGCAATCAGCCCCAGCATTTT.

The rearrangement joins TRBV6-1 to TRBJ2-3; D uncertain. Per germline, CDR1 MNHNS and CDR2 SASEGT. The CDR3 is 11 amino acids. V gave up 7 bases and J gave up 2 bases, with 4 bases separating them. As DNA, the CDR3 is TGTGCCAGCACCAACACAGATACGCAGTATTTT. It encodes CASTNTDTQYF.

The genes are TRBV6-6 and TRBJ1-1, with 9 bases aligning to TRBD1. Germline assignment: CDR1 MNHNY and CDR2 SVGAGI (reference sequence). The trim removed 6 bases at V and 0 bases at J, leaving 8 bases unmatched. This CDR3 has 16 amino acids. CDR3 coding DNA: TGTGCCAGCAGAAAGGCGGGACAGGGTGTGAACACTGAAGCTTTCTTT. Its protein is CASRKAGQGVNTEAFF.